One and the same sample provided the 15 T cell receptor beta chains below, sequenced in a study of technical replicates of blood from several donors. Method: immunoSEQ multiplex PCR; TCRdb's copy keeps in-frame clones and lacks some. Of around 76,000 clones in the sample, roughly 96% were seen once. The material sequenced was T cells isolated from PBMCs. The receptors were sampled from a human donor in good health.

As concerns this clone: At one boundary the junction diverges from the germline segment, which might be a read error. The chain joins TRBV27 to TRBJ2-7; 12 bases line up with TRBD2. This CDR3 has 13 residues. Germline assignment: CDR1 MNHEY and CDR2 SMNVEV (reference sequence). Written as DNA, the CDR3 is TGTGCCAGCACCCCAGGACTAGCGGGGCCCACGTATTTC. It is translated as CASTPGLAGPTYF.

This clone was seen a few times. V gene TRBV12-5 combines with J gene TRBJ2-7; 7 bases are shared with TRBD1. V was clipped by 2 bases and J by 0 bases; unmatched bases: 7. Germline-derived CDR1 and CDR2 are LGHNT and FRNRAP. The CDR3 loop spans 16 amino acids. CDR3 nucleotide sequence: TGTGCTAGTGGTTTGAGGTTTGGGACAGACTCCTACGAGCAGTACTTC. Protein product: CASGLRFGTDSYEQYF.

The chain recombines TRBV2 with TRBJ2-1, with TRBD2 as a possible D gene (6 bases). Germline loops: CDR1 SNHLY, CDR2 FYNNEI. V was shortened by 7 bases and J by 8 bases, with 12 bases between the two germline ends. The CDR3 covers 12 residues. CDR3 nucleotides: TGTGCCAGCACCCGGGGGTCAGATGAGCAGTTCTTC. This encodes CASTRGSDEQFF.

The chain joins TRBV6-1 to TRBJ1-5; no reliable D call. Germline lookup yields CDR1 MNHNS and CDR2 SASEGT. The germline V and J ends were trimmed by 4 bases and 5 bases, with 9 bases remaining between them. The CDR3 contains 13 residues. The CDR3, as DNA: TGTGCCAGCAGTGGTTTGTATGATCAGCCCCAGCATTTT. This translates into CASSGLYDQPQHF.

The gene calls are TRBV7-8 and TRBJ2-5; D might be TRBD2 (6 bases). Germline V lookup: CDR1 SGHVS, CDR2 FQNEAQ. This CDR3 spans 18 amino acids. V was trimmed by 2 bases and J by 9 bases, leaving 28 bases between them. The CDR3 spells CASSLRGGGETFGRSQYF. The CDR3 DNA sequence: TGTGCCAGCAGCTTAAGAGGCGGCGGGGAAACCTTCGGGCGGTCCCAGTACTTC.

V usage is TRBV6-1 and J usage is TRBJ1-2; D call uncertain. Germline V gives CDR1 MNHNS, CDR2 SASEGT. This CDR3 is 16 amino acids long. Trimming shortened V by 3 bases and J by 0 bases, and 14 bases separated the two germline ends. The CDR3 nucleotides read TGTGCCAGCAGTGACGACACAGCTCAAACTAACTATGGCTACACCTTC. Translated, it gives CASSDDTAQTNYGYTF.

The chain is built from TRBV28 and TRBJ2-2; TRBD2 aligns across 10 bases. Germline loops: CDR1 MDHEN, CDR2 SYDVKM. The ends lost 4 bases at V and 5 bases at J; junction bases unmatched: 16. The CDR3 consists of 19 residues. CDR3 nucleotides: TGTGCCAGCAGTTCCCTTGGTGGAGCGGGAGGGCCAAGGACCGGGGAGCTGTTTTTT. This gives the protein CASSSLGGAGGPRTGELFF.

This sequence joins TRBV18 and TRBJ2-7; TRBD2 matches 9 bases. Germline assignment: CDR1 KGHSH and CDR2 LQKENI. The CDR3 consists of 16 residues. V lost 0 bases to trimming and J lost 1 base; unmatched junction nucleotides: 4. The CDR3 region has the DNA TGTGCCAGCTCACCACCGAGCGGGAGGACTTCCTACGAGCAGTACTTC. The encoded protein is CASSPPSGRTSYEQYF.

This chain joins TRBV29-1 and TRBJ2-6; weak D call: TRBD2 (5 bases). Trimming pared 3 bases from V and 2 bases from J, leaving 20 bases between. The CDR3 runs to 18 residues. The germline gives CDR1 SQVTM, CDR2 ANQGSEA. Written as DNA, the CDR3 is TGCAGCGTTGACACGGTATACGGGGTTAGGACTGGGGCCAACGTCCTGACTTTC. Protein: CSVDTVYGVRTGANVLTF.

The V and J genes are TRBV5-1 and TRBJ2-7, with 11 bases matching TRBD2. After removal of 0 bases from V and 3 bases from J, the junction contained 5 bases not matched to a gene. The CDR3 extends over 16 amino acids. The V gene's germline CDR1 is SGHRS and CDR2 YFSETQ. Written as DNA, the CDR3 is TGCGCCAGCAGCTTGGTGACTAGCGGGGAATTCTACGAGCAGTACTTC. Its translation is CASSLVTSGEFYEQYF.

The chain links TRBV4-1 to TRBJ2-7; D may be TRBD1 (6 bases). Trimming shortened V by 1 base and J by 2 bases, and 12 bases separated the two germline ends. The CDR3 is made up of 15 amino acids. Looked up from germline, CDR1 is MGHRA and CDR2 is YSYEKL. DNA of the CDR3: TGCGCCAGCAGCCAAGTAGCGACAGGCCCCTACGAGCAGTACTTC. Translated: CASSQVATGPYEQYF.

This chain's CDR3 is CASSEGTGLWGYTF. CDR3 nucleotides: TGTGCCAGCAGTGAGGGGACAGGGTTGTGGGGCTACACCTTC. The chain couples TRBV6-1 to TRBJ1-2, with TRBD1 matching 9 bases. J was trimmed by 8 bases and V by 3 bases; bases with no gene match: 7. This CDR3 contains 14 residues. Germline values: CDR1 MNHNS, CDR2 SASEGT.

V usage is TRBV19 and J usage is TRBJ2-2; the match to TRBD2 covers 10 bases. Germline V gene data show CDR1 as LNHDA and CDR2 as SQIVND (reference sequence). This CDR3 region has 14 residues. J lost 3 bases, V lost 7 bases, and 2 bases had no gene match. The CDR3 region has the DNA TGTGCCAGTAAAGCGGGGGGGGACACCGGGGAGCTGTTTTTT. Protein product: CASKAGGDTGELFF.

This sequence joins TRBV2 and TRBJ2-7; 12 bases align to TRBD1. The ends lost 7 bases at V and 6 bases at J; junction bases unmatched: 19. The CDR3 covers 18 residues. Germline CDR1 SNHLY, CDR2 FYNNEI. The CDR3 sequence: CASKRPGQGASYSSEQYF. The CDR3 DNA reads TGTGCCAGCAAGAGACCGGGACAGGGGGCCAGTTATTCTTCCGAGCAGTACTTC.

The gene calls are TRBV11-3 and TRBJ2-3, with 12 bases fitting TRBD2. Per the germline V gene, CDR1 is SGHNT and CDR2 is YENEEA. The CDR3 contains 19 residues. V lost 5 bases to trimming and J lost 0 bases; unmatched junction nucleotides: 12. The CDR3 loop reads CASSESRTSGAYSTDTQYF. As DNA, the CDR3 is TGTGCCAGCAGCGAGAGCCGGACTAGCGGGGCCTATAGCACAGATACGCAGTATTTT.